Listed below are T cell receptor beta chains from one sample, sequenced in a study of CD8 T cells in ankylosing spondylitis. TCRdb fed the 5' RACE reads into MiXCR, producing one record per CDR3 protein. Among about 210,000 distinct CDR3 sequences listed, 6% to 8% were seen once. The source material was blood, either unsorted or a sorted T cell fraction (not recorded which). These receptors all stem from a male donor with ankylosing spondylitis. CDR3s include the opening cysteine and the closing phenylalanine or tryptophan. A D gene is named only where the DNA matches it firmly. Rows give clone size only sometimes, using once, few, many, or a class for an expanded clone.

abundance,d_gene,v_gene,j_gene,len,CDR3nt,CDR3aa
many,.,TRBV7-9,TRBJ1-5,13,TGTGCCAGCAGCTTAATCGCGGGGCAGCCCCAGCATTTT,CASSLIAGQPQHF
many,.,TRBV2,TRBJ2-5,18,TGTGCCAGCAGTGGCGGGGCACCCTTCCTCCTTTACAAAGAGACCCAGTACTTC,CASSGGAPFLLYKETQYF
many,TRBD2,TRBV29-1,TRBJ2-1,17,TGCAGCGTTGCCGGGACTAGCGGGAGGGCCCCAGGAAGTGAGCAGTTCTTC,CSVAGTSGRAPGSEQFF
many,TRBD1,TRBV29-1,TRBJ2-1,14,TGCAGCGTCGCCGGGACAGGGGAGGGTAATGAGCAGTTCTTC,CSVAGTGEGNEQFF
many,.,TRBV6-5,TRBJ2-7,14,TGTGCCAGCAGTTATGAGGCTGGGCCCTACGAGCAGTACTTC,CASSYEAGPYEQYF
many,.,TRBV7-9,TRBJ2-5,14,TGTGCCAGCAGCTCCGGAGTAGGGAGAGAGACCCAGTACTTC,CASSSGVGRETQYF
many,TRBD1,TRBV12-3/TRBV12-4,TRBJ1-1,14,TGTGCCAGCAGACACCCCGGGACAGCCACTGAAGCTTTCTTT,CASRHPGTATEAFF
many,TRBD2,TRBV6-2/TRBV6-3,TRBJ2-3,15,TGTGCCAGCAGACTAGGGACTAGCGGCACAGATACGCAGTATTTT,CASRLGTSGTDTQYF
many,.,TRBV5-6,TRBJ1-2,12,TGTGCCAGCAGCTTGGGAGGGACAAAAGACACCTTC,CASSLGGTKDTF
few,.,TRBV4-2,TRBJ2-2,14,TGTGCCAGCAGGGAAAGTCGGGGCACCGGGGAGCTGTTTTTT,CASRESRGTGELFF
many,.,TRBV4-3,TRBJ2-2,16,TGCGCCAGCAGCCAAGATCGGTGGGGGCGGACCGGGGAGCTGTTTTTT,CASSQDRWGRTGELFF
many,.,TRBV6-1,TRBJ2-1,14,TGTGCCAGCAGTGAACCCGGGGTGCACAATGAGCAGTTCTTC,CASSEPGVHNEQFF
.,.,TRBV25-1,TRBJ1-1,14,TGTGCCAGCAGTGCACAGGAACCGCGCTATGAAGCTTTCTTT,CASSAQEPRYEAFF
.,.,TRBV6-5,TRBJ1-1,14,TGTGCCAGCAGTTACCTCAAAGGGAACACTGAAGCTTTCTTT,CASSYLKGNTEAFF
many,.,TRBV11-2,TRBJ2-1,16,TGTGCCAGCAGCTTACGGGTGAGCAGCGAATACGGCGAGCAGTTCTTC,CASSLRVSSEYGEQFF
many,.,TRBV4-2,TRBJ2-1,16,TGTGCCAGCAGCCGCGATGGCCGGGGTGGGGACAATGAGCAGTTCTTC,CASSRDGRGGDNEQFF
.,.,TRBV2,TRBJ2-7,14,TGTGCCAGCAGTGAAGAATTGACATACTACGAGCAGTACTTC,CASSEELTYYEQYF
many,.,TRBV29-1,TRBJ2-3,17,TGCAGCGTTGAAGATCCCGGCCCGCAGCGTGTACGAGATACGCAGTATTTT,CSVEDPGPQRVRDTQYF
many,.,TRBV11-1,TRBJ2-7,14,TGTGCCAGCAGCTTGGCCTCGGAGGCCTACGAGCAGTACTTC,CASSLASEAYEQYF
many,.,TRBV29-1,TRBJ1-2,11,TGCAGCGTTCTGCGGGGTTATGGCTACACCTTC,CSVLRGYGYTF
few,.,TRBV7-7,TRBJ2-3,17,TGTGCTAGCAGCCCCTACATATCCCAGGGGAAGACAGATACGCAGTATTTT,CASSPYISQGKTDTQYF
many,.,TRBV12-3/TRBV12-4,TRBJ2-1,11,TGTGCCAGCAGTTTAGGGAGGATGGGGTTCTTC,CASSLGRMGFF
many,.,TRBV9,TRBJ1-5,14,TGTGCCAGCAGCGTAGGAGGAAATGGTCAGCCCCAGCATTTT,CASSVGGNGQPQHF
.,.,TRBV19,TRBJ2-3,17,TGTGCCAGCCTACCCTACCCGAGACGTTCTAGCACAGATACGCAGTATTTT,CASLPYPRRSSTDTQYF
.,.,TRBV7-9,TRBJ2-7,13,TGTGCCAGCAGCGCCGCCCCCCTTTACGAGCAGTACTTC,CASSAAPLYEQYF
few,.,TRBV20-1,TRBJ1-6,11,TGCAGTGCACAATCGGGTTCACCCCTCCACTTT,CSAQSGSPLHF
many,TRBD2,TRBV11-2,TRBJ2-5,15,TGTGCCAGCAGCCCACCGGGACTAGCGGGAGAGACCCAGTACTTC,CASSPPGLAGETQYF
few,.,TRBV13,TRBJ2-7,15,TGTGCCAGCAGCCCCTGGGCAGCCTATGTAGGCGAGCAGTACTTC,CASSPWAAYVGEQYF
few,.,TRBV11-1,TRBJ2-5,14,TGTGCCAGCAGCTTAGAAGGGGCAGGGAGGACCCAGTACTTC,CASSLEGAGRTQYF
many,TRBD2,TRBV29-1,TRBJ2-7,12,TGCAGCGTTGTTGCGGGAGGACGGGAGCAGTACTTC,CSVVAGGREQYF
many,TRBD1,TRBV11-1,TRBJ1-5,20,TGTGCCAGCAGCTTAGACCCGGGACAGGGGGAAACTTATAGCAATCAGCCCCAGCATTTT,CASSLDPGQGETYSNQPQHF
.,.,TRBV18,TRBJ1-1,16,TGTGCCAGCTCACCAACTGTAGGCAGTATGAACACTGAAGCTTTCTTT,CASSPTVGSMNTEAFF
.,.,TRBV4-3,TRBJ2-7,16,TGCGCCAGCAGCCCCGGGACTGAAGATTTTTCCTACGAGCAGTACTTC,CASSPGTEDFSYEQYF
few,.,TRBV19,TRBJ1-4,13,TGTGCCAGTACCAATTTCGGGACGGAAAAACTGTTTTTT,CASTNFGTEKLFF
many,.,TRBV20-1,TRBJ2-7,13,TGCAGTGCTAGGGACAGTTCTGCCTACGAGCAGTACTTC,CSARDSSAYEQYF
many,.,TRBV27,TRBJ1-1,14,TGTGCCAGCAGTTTCGGGACTCAGAACACTGAAGCTTTCTTT,CASSFGTQNTEAFF
many,.,TRBV15,TRBJ2-7,17,TGTGCCACCAGCAGAGATAGAGGGTCAGACCCTTTCTACGAGCAGTACTTC,CATSRDRGSDPFYEQYF
many,TRBD2,TRBV6-2/TRBV6-3,TRBJ2-3,17,TGTGCCAGCAGTTACTCGTGGACTAGCGGACCCACAGATACGCAGTATTTT,CASSYSWTSGPTDTQYF
many,.,TRBV7-8,TRBJ1-6,15,TGTGCCAGCCGAATCACCCACCAGGGCAATTCACCCCTCCACTTT,CASRITHQGNSPLHF
many,.,TRBV10-3,TRBJ1-1,14,TGTGCCATCAGTGAACTGAGTTCGAACACTGAAGCTTTCTTT,CAISELSSNTEAFF
many,.,TRBV7-9,TRBJ1-1,12,TGTGCCAGCAGCGCGCAGGGGTCTGAAGCTTTCTTT,CASSAQGSEAFF
many,.,TRBV3-1,TRBJ2-2,14,TGTGCCAGCAGCCAAGATCCGAGCGCCGGGGAGCTGTTTTTT,CASSQDPSAGELFF
many,.,TRBV27,TRBJ2-3,12,TGTGCCAGCAGTTTACTGGGGGGAAGGCAGTATTTT,CASSLLGGRQYF
many,TRBD1,TRBV7-9,TRBJ2-5,16,TGTGCCAGCAGCTTGGGACAGGGCCAGAAGGAAGAGACCCAGTACTTC,CASSLGQGQKEETQYF
.,.,TRBV5-6,TRBJ2-7,13,TGTGCCAGCTTCTCGGGACTTGACTACGAGCAGTACTTC,CASFSGLDYEQYF
many,TRBD1,TRBV20-1,TRBJ2-7,14,TGCAGTGCTATACCGGGACAGGGACCCTACGAGCAGTACTTC,CSAIPGQGPYEQYF
.,TRBD2,TRBV4-1,TRBJ2-7,15,TGCGCCAGCAGCTATGGTCCGGGAGGTCCGCCCGAGCAGTACTTC,CASSYGPGGPPEQYF
many,.,TRBV15,TRBJ2-5,12,TGTGCCACCAGCAGAGATAGGACAAGCCAGTACTTC,CATSRDRTSQYF
.,.,TRBV6-1,TRBJ2-1,13,TGTGCCAGCAGTGAAGCCGTCCACAATGAGCAGTTCTTC,CASSEAVHNEQFF
.,.,TRBV7-2,TRBJ2-7,17,TGTGCCAGCAGCTTGGGGGCCCGACATCGGATCAACTACGAGCAGTACTTC,CASSLGARHRINYEQYF
many,.,TRBV7-2,TRBJ2-1,16,TGTGCCAGCAGCTTAGCGCGGTCAGGTCGGAGGAATGAGCAGTTCTTC,CASSLARSGRRNEQFF
.,.,TRBV20-1,TRBJ2-1,13,TGCAGTGCTAGCCCTCTCTCCTACAATGAGCAGTTCTTC,CSASPLSYNEQFF